This is a list of T cell receptor beta chains from one sample in a study of OX40 agonist ivuxolimab in advanced cancers. TCRdb keeps only in-frame clones here, not all; method: immunoSEQ multiplex PCR. Here the sample spans tens of thousands of clones, roughly 80% being singletons. The source material was CD4+ or CD8+ T cells sorted from blood, sampled in a trial of the OX40 agonist ivuxolimab. The receptors originated from an adult with an advanced solid tumor such as melanoma, head and neck, liver or kidney cancer. Both conserved end residues are part of each CDR3.

V gene: TRBV29-1; J gene: TRBJ2-7; CDR3 protein: CSVDGLDGADEQYF
V gene: TRBV6-5; J gene: TRBJ1-1; CDR3 protein: CASSILAGASEAFF
V gene: TRBV28; J gene: TRBJ1-1; CDR3 protein: CASRSPGFTEAFF
V gene: TRBV28; J gene: TRBJ1-1; CDR3 protein: CASRDPGGGNTEAFF
V gene: TRBV7-9; J gene: TRBJ2-7; CDR3 protein: CASSPALEYEQYF
V gene: TRBV5-1; J gene: TRBJ2-1; CDR3 protein: CASSFGTDYNEQFF
V gene: TRBV7-9; J gene: TRBJ2-2; CDR3 protein: CASSPGDWSGGTGELFF
V gene: TRBV7-9; J gene: TRBJ2-2; CDR3 protein: CASSPLAGGGTGELFF
V gene: TRBV27; J gene: TRBJ1-6; CDR3 protein: CASSAGQGAGSPLHF
V gene: TRBV19; J gene: TRBJ2-3; CDR3 protein: CASSRTAGSMLTDTQYF
V gene: TRBV5-8; J gene: TRBJ2-7; CDR3 protein: CASSLESSYEQYF
V gene: TRBV19; J gene: TRBJ2-1; CDR3 protein: CASTTSGGHNEQFF
V gene: TRBV6-6; J gene: TRBJ1-1; CDR3 protein: CASSRDRGLQEAFF
V gene: TRBV10-3; J gene: TRBJ2-7; CDR3 protein: CAISDSSWGPYEQYF
V gene: TRBV6-1; J gene: TRBJ2-7; CDR3 protein: CASSYGNYEQYF
V gene: TRBV30; J gene: TRBJ2-7; CDR3 protein: CAWSPRGLAVHEQYF
V gene: TRBV7-2; J gene: TRBJ2-5; CDR3 protein: CASSLYGQTQETQYF
V gene: TRBV9; J gene: TRBJ1-2; CDR3 protein: CASSAISRIRLEYYGYTF
V gene: TRBV25-1; J gene: TRBJ2-1; CDR3 protein: CASSLRGTYNEQFF
V gene: TRBV7-6; J gene: TRBJ2-7; CDR3 protein: CASSSGLNHYEQYF
V gene: TRBV7-3; J gene: TRBJ2-3; CDR3 protein: CASSLSGSGITDTQYF
V gene: TRBV6-5; J gene: TRBJ1-2; CDR3 protein: CASSPQGGSMGYTF
V gene: TRBV9; J gene: TRBJ1-3; CDR3 protein: CASSDETAGSGNTIYF
V gene: TRBV12-5; J gene: TRBJ2-3; CDR3 protein: CASGLETGGPSAWKDTQYF
V gene: TRBV7-9; J gene: TRBJ2-7; CDR3 protein: CASMRRAAEQYF
V gene: TRBV11-2; J gene: TRBJ2-1; CDR3 protein: CASSLDRTGYNEQFF
V gene: TRBV10-3; J gene: NA; CDR3 protein: CAINDDLNYEQYF
V gene: TRBV6-4; J gene: TRBJ1-2; CDR3 protein: CASSDTPQALYGYTF
V gene: TRBV20-1; J gene: TRBJ2-5; CDR3 protein: CSAGFVETQYF
V gene: TRBV5-8; J gene: TRBJ2-5; CDR3 protein: CASSLGLAGVEETQYF
V gene: TRBV29-1; J gene: TRBJ2-5; CDR3 protein: CSVGGEIIAGGLETQYF
V gene: TRBV30; J gene: TRBJ1-3; CDR3 protein: CAWSVPQSSSGNTIYF
V gene: TRBV7-6; J gene: TRBJ1-2; CDR3 protein: CASSLSPLNSGQGYLGPHGYTF
V gene: TRBV19; J gene: TRBJ2-7; CDR3 protein: CASTTGTGYEQYF
V gene: TRBV13; J gene: TRBJ1-2; CDR3 protein: CASSLGVGTPNYGYTF
V gene: TRBV5-1; J gene: TRBJ1-1; CDR3 protein: CASSNGHMNTEAFF
V gene: TRBV11-3; J gene: TRBJ2-1; CDR3 protein: CASSSSHINEQFF